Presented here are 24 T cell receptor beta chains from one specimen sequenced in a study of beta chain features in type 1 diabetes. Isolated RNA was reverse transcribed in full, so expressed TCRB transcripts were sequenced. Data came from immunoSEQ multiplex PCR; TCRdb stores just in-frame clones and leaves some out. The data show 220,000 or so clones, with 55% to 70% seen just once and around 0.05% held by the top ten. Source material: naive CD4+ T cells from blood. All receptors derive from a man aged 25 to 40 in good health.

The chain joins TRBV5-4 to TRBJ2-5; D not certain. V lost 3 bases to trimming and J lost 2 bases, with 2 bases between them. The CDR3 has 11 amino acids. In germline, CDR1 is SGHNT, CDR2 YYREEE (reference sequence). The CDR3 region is CASSSQETQYF. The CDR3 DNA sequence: TGTGCCAGCAGCTCGCAAGAGACCCAGTACTTC. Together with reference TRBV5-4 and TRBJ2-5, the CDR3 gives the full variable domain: ETGVTQSPTHLIKTRGQQVTLRCSSQSGHNTVSWYQQALGQGPQFIFQYYREEENGRGNFPPRFSGLQFPNYSSELNVNALELDDSALYLCASSSQETQYFGPGTRLLVL.

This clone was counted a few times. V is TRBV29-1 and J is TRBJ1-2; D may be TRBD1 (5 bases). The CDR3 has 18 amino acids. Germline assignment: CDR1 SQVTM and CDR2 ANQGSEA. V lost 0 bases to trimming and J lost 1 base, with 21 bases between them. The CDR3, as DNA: TGCAGCGTTGAAGATGCAGGAAGTGGGACGGCGATTAACTATGGCTACACCTTC. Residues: CSVEDAGSGTAINYGYTF.

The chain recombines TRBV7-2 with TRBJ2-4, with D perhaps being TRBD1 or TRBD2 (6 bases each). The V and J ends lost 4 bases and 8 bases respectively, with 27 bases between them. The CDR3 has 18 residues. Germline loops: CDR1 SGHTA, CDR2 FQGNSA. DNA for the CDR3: TGTGCCAGCAGCTGGGGACTCACCGGGACACCGAGAAAGGACATTCAGTACTTC. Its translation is CASSWGLTGTPRKDIQYF.

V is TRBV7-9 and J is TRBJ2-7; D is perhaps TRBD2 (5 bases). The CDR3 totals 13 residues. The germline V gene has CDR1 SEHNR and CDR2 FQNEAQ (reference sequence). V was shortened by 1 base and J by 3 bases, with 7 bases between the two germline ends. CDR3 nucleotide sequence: TGTGCCAGCAGCTTAGGTGAGGGCTACGAGCAGTACTTC. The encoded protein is CASSLGEGYEQYF.

The DNA for the CDR3 is TGTGCCAGCACCATCTTGGCGGGGCCCTACGAGCAGTACTTC. This translates into CASTILAGPYEQYF. The chain uses TRBV7-9 and TRBJ2-7; TRBD2 is a possible D gene (6 bases). Germline V gives CDR1 SEHNR, CDR2 FQNEAQ (reference sequence). The CDR3 is 14 residues long. V was cut by 7 bases and J by 2 bases, with 15 bases left in between.

The CDR3 spells CAWSVQGIGIQYF. CDR3 coding DNA: TGTGCCTGGAGTGTACAGGGTATTGGCATTCAGTACTTC. The genes are TRBV30 and TRBJ2-4, with D possibly TRBD1 on 6 matching bases. Germline V gives CDR1 GTSNPN, CDR2 SVGIG (reference sequence). The length of the CDR3 is 13 residues. V gave up 0 bases and J gave up 9 bases, with 12 bases separating them. The variable domain in full, completed from reference TRBV30 and TRBJ2-4, reads SQTIHQWPATLVQPVGSPLSLECTVEGTSNPNLYWYRQAAGRGLQLLFYSVGIGQISSEVPQNLSASRPQDRQFILSSKKLLLSDSGFYLCAWSVQGIGIQYFGAGTRLSVL.

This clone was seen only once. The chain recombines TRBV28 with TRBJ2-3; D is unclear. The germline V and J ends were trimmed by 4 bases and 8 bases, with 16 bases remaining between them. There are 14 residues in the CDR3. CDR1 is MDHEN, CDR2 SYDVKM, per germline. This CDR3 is CASSSSPLLGTQYF. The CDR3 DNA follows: TGTGCCAGCAGTTCGTCGCCCCTGTTGGGTACGCAGTATTTT. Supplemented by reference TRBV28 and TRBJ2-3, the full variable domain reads DVKVTQSSRYLVKRTGEKVFLECVQDMDHENMFWYRQDPGLGLRLIYFSYDVKMKEKGDIPEGYSVSREKKERFSLILESASTNQTSMYLCASSSSPLLGTQYFGPGTRLTVL.

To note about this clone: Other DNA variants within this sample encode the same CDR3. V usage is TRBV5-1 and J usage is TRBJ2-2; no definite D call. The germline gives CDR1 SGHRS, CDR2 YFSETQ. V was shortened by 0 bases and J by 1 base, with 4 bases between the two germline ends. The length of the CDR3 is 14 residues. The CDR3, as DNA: TGCGCCAGCAGCTTGGCTGGGAACACCGGGGAGCTGTTTTTT. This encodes CASSLAGNTGELFF.

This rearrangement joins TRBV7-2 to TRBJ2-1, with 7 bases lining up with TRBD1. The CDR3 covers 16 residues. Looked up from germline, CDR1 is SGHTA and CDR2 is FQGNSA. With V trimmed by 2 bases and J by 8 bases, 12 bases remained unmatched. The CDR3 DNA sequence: TGTGCCAGCAGCTTATATGCGTCAGGGGGTTTCGATGAGCAGTTCTTC. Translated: CASSLYASGGFDEQFF.

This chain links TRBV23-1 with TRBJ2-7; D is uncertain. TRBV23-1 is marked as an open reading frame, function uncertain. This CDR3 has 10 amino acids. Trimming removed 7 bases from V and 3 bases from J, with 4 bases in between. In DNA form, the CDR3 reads TGCGCCAGCACGGACTACGAGCAGTACTTC. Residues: CASTDYEQYF.

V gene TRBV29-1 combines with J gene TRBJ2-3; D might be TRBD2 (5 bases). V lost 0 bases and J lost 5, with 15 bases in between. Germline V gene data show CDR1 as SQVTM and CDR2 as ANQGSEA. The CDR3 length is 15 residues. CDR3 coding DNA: TGCAGCGTTGAAGATCGGGCCCAACTAGGAGATACGCAGTATTTT. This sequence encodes CSVEDRAQLGDTQYF.

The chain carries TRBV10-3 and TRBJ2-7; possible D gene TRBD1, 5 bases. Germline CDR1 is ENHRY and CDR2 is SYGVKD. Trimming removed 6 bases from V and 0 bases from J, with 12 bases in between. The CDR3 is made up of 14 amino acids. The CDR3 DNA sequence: TGTGCCATCAGCGTAGGACAAAGCTCCTACGAGCAGTACTTC. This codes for CAISVGQSSYEQYF.

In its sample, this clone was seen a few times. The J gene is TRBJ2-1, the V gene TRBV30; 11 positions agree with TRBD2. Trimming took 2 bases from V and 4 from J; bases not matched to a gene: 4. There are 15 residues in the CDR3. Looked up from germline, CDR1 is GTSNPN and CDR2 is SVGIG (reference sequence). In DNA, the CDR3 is TGTGCCTGGAGTACCGGGACTAGCGGTTACAATGAGCAGTTCTTC. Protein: CAWSTGTSGYNEQFF.

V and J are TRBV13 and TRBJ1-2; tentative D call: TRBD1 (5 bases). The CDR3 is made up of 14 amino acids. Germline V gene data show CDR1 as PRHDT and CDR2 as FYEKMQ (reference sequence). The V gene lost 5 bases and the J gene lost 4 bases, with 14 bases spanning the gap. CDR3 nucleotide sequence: TGTGCCAGCAGCGGCCCCAGGGATTTCTATGGCTACACCTTC. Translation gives CASSGPRDFYGYTF.

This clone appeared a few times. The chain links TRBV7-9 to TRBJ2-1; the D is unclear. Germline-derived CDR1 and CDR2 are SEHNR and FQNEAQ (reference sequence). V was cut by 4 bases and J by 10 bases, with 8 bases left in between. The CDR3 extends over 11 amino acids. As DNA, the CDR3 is TGTGCCAGCAGCTCCGACTGGGAGCAGTTCTTC. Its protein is CASSSDWEQFF.

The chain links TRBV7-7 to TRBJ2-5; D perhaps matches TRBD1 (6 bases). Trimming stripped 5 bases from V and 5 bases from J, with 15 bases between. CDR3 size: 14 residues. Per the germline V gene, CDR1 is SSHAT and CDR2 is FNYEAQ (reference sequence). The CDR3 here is CASSLGGGRETQYF. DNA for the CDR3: TGTGCCAGCAGCCTTGGTGGGGGCCGGGAGACCCAGTACTTC.

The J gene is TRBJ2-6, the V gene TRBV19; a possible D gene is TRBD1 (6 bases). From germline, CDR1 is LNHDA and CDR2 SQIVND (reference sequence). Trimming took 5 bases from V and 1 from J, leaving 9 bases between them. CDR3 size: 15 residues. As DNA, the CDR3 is TGTGCCAGTAGTGTACAGGGATCTGGGGCCAACGTCCTGACTTTC. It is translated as CASSVQGSGANVLTF. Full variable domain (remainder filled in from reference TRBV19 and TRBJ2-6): DGGITQSPKYLFRKEGQNVTLSCEQNLNHDAMYWYRQDPGQGLRLIYYSQIVNDFQKGDIAEGYSVSREKKESFPLTVTSAQKNPTAFYLCASSVQGSGANVLTFGAGSRLTVL.

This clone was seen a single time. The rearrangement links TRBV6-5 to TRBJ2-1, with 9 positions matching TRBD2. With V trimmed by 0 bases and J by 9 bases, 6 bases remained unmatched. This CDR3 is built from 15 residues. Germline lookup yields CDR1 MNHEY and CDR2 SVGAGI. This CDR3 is CASSYSTSGFGEQFF. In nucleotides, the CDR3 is TGTGCCAGCAGTTACTCGACTAGCGGCTTTGGTGAGCAGTTCTTC.

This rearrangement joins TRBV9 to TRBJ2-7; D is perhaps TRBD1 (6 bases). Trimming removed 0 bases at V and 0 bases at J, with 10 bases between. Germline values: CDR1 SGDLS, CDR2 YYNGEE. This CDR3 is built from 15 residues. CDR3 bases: TGTGCCAGCAGCGTAGGCGCAGGGGACTCCTACGAGCAGTACTTC. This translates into CASSVGAGDSYEQYF.

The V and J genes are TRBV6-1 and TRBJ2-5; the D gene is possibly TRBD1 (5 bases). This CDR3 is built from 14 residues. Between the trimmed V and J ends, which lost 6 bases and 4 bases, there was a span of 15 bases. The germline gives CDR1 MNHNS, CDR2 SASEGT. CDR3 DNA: TGTGCCAGCAGAGGCAGGGATAGGTCAGAGACCCAGTACTTC. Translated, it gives CASRGRDRSETQYF.

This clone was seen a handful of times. CDR3 residues: CASSVATSGAGEQFF. Written as DNA, the CDR3 is TGTGCCAGCAGCGTTGCGACTAGCGGCGCGGGTGAGCAGTTCTTC. This chain joins TRBV9 and TRBJ2-1, with 9 bases lining up with TRBD2. Germline lookup yields CDR1 SGDLS and CDR2 YYNGEE. CDR3 length: 15 residues. V trimming: 2 bases; J trimming: 9 bases; junction bases outside the gene matches: 9.

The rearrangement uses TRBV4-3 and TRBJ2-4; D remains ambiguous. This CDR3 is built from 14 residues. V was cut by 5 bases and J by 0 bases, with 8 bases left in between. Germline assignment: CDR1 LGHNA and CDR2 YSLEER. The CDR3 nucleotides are TGCGCCAGCAGCAAAGCAATAGCCAAAAACATTCAGTACTTC. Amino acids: CASSKAIAKNIQYF.

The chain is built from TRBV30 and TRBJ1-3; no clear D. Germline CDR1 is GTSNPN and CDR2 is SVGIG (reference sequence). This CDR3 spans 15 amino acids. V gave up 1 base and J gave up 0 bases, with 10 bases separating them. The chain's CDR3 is CAWSADTYSGNTIYF. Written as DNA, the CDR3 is TGTGCCTGGAGTGCAGACACATACTCTGGAAACACCATATATTTT.

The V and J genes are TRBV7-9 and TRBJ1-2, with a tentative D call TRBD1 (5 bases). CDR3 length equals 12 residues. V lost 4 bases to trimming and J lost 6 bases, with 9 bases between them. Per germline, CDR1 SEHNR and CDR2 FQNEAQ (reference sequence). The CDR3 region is CASSSDIDGYTF. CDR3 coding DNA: TGTGCCAGCAGCTCGGACATAGATGGCTACACCTTC.